Following are 20 T cell receptor beta chains from one sample sequenced in a study of blood T cells in healthy people across ages. Then a second PCR, running roughly 7 to 11 cycles, was carried out with a sample-barcoded 5' primer and a J-beta primer mix. TCRdb recomputed calls from the 5' RACE reads with MiXCR, one row per CDR3 protein. The table includes under 800,000 distinct CDR3 sequences, around 46% detected once. Sequenced sample: blood. These receptor sequences come from a woman aged 60-75 years in good health.

The chain couples TRBV3-1 to TRBJ2-1; 7 nucleotides match TRBD2. The germline V gene has CDR1 LGHDT and CDR2 YNNKEL (reference sequence). Unmatched junction bases numbered 9, after V lost 4 bases and J lost 6 bases. The CDR3 runs 15 residues. CDR3 sequence: CASSLRRLAGNEQFF. The DNA for the CDR3 is TGTGCCAGCAGCCTCCGGCGACTAGCTGGCAATGAGCAGTTCTTC.

The V call is TRBV6-1, the J call TRBJ2-1; D remains ambiguous. Germline V gene lookup returns CDR1 MNHNS and CDR2 SASEGT. The CDR3 contains 15 residues. V was shortened by 1 base and J by 4 bases, with 11 bases between the two germline ends. The CDR3 loop reads CASSEVTGRYNEQFF. CDR3 nucleotide sequence: TGTGCCAGCAGTGAAGTTACGGGTCGGTACAATGAGCAGTTCTTC.

This clonotype was detected a few times. The rearrangement links TRBV9 to TRBJ2-5, with 7 nucleotides matching TRBD2. V shed 0 bases, J shed 5 bases, and the junction held 7 bases outside the gene matches. The CDR3 contains 15 residues. The germline V gene has CDR1 SGDLS and CDR2 YYNGEE. The CDR3 loop reads CASSVGGGIWETQYF. The DNA for the CDR3 is TGTGCCAGCAGCGTAGGGGGAGGGATCTGGGAGACCCAGTACTTC.

A word on this clonotype: At one of its ends the junction is not consistent with the germline gene, which may arise from a read error. The V and J genes are TRBV12-3 or TRBV12-4 and TRBJ1-6, with 9 bases matching TRBD1. This CDR3 comprises 14 residues. The CDR3 reads CASSPLTGGSPPHF. The CDR3 bases are TGTGCCAGCAGCCCCCTGACAGGGGGTTCACCCCCCCACTTT.

This clonotype was recorded only once. The CDR3 DNA is TGCGCCAGCAGCCATGGGAACTATGGCTACACCTTC. Translating it yields CASSHGNYGYTF. This rearrangement joins TRBV4-1 to TRBJ1-2, with no clear D. Germline loops: CDR1 MGHRA, CDR2 YSYEKL. The CDR3 contains 12 residues. The V end lost 3 bases, the J end lost 2 bases, and 4 bases lay between the germline ends.

This clonotype was observed a few times. V usage is TRBV27 and J usage is TRBJ2-1; D call uncertain. CDR3 size: 17 residues. Germline V gene lookup returns CDR1 MNHEY and CDR2 SMNVEV (reference sequence). V lost 0 bases and J lost 8, with 20 bases in between. The CDR3 region is CASSLSGLTGPQDEQFF. The CDR3 DNA is TGTGCCAGCAGTTTATCGGGGTTGACTGGTCCCCAGGATGAGCAGTTCTTC.

This clonotype has ten or more counts. The CDR3 protein is CASSQGAQQGVFYEQYF. The DNA of the CDR3 is TGCGCCAGCAGCCAAGGCGCGCAACAGGGAGTATTCTACGAGCAGTACTTC. The chain couples TRBV4-1 to TRBJ2-7; D is possibly TRBD1 (6 bases). The CDR3 spans 17 residues. Trimming removed 1 base at V and 3 bases at J, with 19 bases between. Germline loops: CDR1 MGHRA, CDR2 YSYEKL.

The sample holds a few counts of this clonotype. The chain uses TRBV7-6 and TRBJ1-1; the D is unclear. The CDR3 loop spans 14 amino acids. Trimming shortened V by 5 bases and J by 1 base, and 11 bases separated the two germline ends. Germline CDR1 reads SGHVS; CDR2 reads FNYEAQ. CDR3 region: CASSPPGGNTEAFF. For the CDR3, the DNA is TGTGCCAGCAGCCCCCCCGGAGGGAACACTGAAGCTTTCTTT.

This clonotype was observed a handful of times. This sequence joins TRBV28 and TRBJ2-4, with 11 bases that match TRBD1. The DNA end lines up better with TRBJ2-5; the J call may be wrong. Germline assignment: CDR1 MDHEN and CDR2 SYDVKM. The CDR3 is 17 residues long. The CDR3 DNA is TGTGCCAGCAGTTTGTATTCAGGACAGGGGGCATTCGAGACCCAGTACTTC. It translates to CASSLYSGQGAFETQYF.

The chain links TRBV20-1 to TRBJ2-7; TRBD1 agrees at 11 bases. The CDR3 covers 15 residues. Trimming cost V 0 bases and J 3 bases; bases outside gene matches: 4. The germline V gene has CDR1 DFQATT and CDR2 SNEGSKA (reference sequence). The CDR3 DNA is TGCAGTGCTAGAGATTCGGGACAGGGGGTCTACGAGCAGTACTTC. Translation: CSARDSGQGVYEQYF.

The CDR3 protein is CASSLGTGGNNQPQHF. CDR3 DNA sequence: TGTGCCAGCAGCCTCGGGACAGGGGGCAATAATCAGCCCCAGCATTTT. The chain recombines TRBV12-3 or TRBV12-4 with TRBJ1-5; 12 nucleotides line up with TRBD1. J gave up 4 bases and V 6 bases, and 7 bases lay outside the gene matches. CDR3 length: 16 residues.

The rearrangement links TRBV7-2 to TRBJ2-3, with D possibly TRBD2 on 6 matching bases. The germline V and J ends were trimmed by 8 bases and 1 base, with 16 bases remaining between them. The CDR3 spans 15 residues. Germline V lookup: CDR1 SGHTA, CDR2 FQGNSA. This CDR3 reads CASSPPGARTDTQYF. Here the CDR3 DNA reads TGTGCCAGCTCCCCCCCGGGAGCGCGCACAGATACGCAGTATTTT.

This rearrangement joins TRBV12-3 or TRBV12-4 to TRBJ1-5; possibly TRBD1 for D (6 bases). V shed 7 bases and J shed 2 bases, with 15 bases lying between them. This CDR3 spans 15 amino acids. In DNA, the CDR3 is TGTGCCAGCACCGAGGGGGGAATGGGCAATCAGCCCCAGCATTTT. Its protein is CASTEGGMGNQPQHF.

This chain uses TRBV6-5 with TRBJ2-4; no firm D call. The V gene lost 8 bases and the J gene lost 0 bases, with 14 bases spanning the gap. There are 15 residues in the CDR3. The germline V gene has CDR1 MNHEY and CDR2 SVGAGI. The CDR3 DNA is TGTGCCAGCCGACGGGTGGGTGGAGCCAAAAACATTCAGTACTTC. It is translated as CASRRVGGAKNIQYF.

The chain joins TRBV14 to TRBJ2-7; tentatively, D is TRBD1 (5 bases). Per germline, CDR1 SGHDN and CDR2 FVKESK. This CDR3 has 16 amino acids. V dropped 2 bases and J dropped 4 bases, with 18 bases sitting between them. CDR3 amino acids: CASSQRWGGIPYEQYF. For the CDR3, the DNA is TGTGCCAGCAGCCAAAGATGGGGCGGAATCCCTTACGAGCAGTACTTC.

The chain recombines TRBV11-1 with TRBJ2-1; 9 bases are shared with TRBD2. This CDR3 is 13 amino acids long. Germline V lookup: CDR1 SGHAT, CDR2 FQDESV (reference sequence). Trimming at V came to 5 bases and at J to 13 bases, leaving 9 bases not matched to a gene. This CDR3 reads CASSRRLAAHQFF. CDR3 DNA sequence: TGTGCCAGCAGCCGGAGACTAGCGGCTCACCAGTTCTTC.

In its sample, this clonotype was seen a few times. The chain joins TRBV7-9 to TRBJ2-6; TRBD1 is a possible D gene (5 bases). The CDR3 consists of 11 residues. Trimming left V 8 bases short and J 9 bases short, with 8 bases between. CDR1 and CDR2 (germline): SEHNR, FQNEAQ (reference sequence). In DNA, the CDR3 is TGTGCCAGCTCCAGGGACAACGTCCTGACTTTC. Amino acid sequence: CASSRDNVLTF.

This rearrangement joins TRBV5-1 to TRBJ2-2; tentatively, D is TRBD1 or TRBD2 (5 bases each). This CDR3 is built from 15 residues. V was shortened by 4 bases and J by 2 bases, with 12 bases between the two germline ends. Germline CDR1 and CDR2: SGHRS and YFSETQ. The CDR3 nucleotides read TGCGCCAGCAGCGTCCGGGACCAAAACACCGGGGAGCTGTTTTTT. Protein product: CASSVRDQNTGELFF.

J is TRBJ2-1 and V is TRBV6-1, with a weak D call TRBD1 (5 bases). Germline CDR1 MNHNS, CDR2 SASEGT. The CDR3 consists of 15 residues. Trimming shortened V by 4 bases and J by 4 bases, and 14 bases separated the two germline ends. The CDR3 loop reads CASSAPYRGYNEQFF. The CDR3 bases are TGTGCCAGCAGTGCACCTTATAGGGGTTACAATGAGCAGTTCTTC.

This rearrangement joins TRBV7-3 to TRBJ2-7; TRBD2 is a possible D gene (7 bases). Germline V lookup: CDR1 SGHTA, CDR2 FQGTGA. The CDR3 is 15 amino acids. The V end lost 0 bases, the J end lost 7 bases, and 16 bases lay between the germline ends. The chain's CDR3 is CASSLTAGAAGEQYF. CDR3 sequence (DNA): TGTGCCAGCAGCTTAACGGCGGGGGCTGCTGGTGAGCAGTACTTC.